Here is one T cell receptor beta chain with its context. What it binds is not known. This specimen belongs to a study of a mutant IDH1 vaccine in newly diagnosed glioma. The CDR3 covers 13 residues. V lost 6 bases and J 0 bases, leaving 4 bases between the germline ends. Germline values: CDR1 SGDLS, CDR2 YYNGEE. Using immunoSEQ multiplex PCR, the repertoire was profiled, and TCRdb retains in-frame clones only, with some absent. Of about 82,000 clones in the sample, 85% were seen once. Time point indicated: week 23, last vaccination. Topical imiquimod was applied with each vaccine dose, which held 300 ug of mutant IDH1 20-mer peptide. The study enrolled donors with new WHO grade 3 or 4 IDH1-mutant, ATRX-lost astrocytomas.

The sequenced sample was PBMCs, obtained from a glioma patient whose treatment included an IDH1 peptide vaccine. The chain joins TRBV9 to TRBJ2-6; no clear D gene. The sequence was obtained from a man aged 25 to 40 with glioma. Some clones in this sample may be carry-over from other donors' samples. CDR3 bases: TGTGCCAGCACTCTCTCTGGGGCCAACGTCCTGACTTTC. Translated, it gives CASTLSGANVLTF.